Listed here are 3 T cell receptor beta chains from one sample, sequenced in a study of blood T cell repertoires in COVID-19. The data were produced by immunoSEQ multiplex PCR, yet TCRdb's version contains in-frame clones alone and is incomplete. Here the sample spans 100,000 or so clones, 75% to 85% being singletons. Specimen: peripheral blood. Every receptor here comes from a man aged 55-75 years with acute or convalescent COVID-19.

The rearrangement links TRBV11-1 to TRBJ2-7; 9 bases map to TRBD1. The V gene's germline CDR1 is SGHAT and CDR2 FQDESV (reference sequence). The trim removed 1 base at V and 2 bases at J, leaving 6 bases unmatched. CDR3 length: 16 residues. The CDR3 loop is CASSLVAGTGTYEQYF. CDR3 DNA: TGTGCCAGCAGCTTAGTAGCTGGGACAGGGACCTACGAGCAGTACTTC.

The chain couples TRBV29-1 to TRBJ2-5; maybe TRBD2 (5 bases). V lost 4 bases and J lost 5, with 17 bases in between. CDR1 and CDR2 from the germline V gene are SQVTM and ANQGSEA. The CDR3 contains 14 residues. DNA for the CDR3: TGCAGCGTTGGGGGTAGCGATGTGTGGGAGACCCAGTACTTC. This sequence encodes CSVGGSDVWETQYF.

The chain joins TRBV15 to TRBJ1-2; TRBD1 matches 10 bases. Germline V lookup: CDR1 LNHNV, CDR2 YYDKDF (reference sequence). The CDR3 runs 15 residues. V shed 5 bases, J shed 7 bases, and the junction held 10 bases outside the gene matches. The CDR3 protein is CATSARLGDRGGYTF. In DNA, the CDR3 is TGTGCCACCAGCGCGAGGCTGGGGGACAGGGGTGGCTACACCTTC.